This is a list of T cell receptor beta chains from one sample in a study of cytomegalovirus exposure and HLA in healthy donors. Measured with immunoSEQ multiplex PCR; TCRdb has only the in-frame clones, and not every one. The sample holds 95,000 to 150,000 clones, around three quarters seen once. Sequences were obtained from PBMCs. All receptors come from a woman between 35 and 50 years old in good health and CMV-seropositive. Both conserved end residues are part of each CDR3. A row's size may be missing; if present it is once, few, many or a size class.

abundance: .
v_gene: TRBV5-6
j_gene: TRBJ1-1
CDR3aa: CASSWGTGKGDTEAFF

abundance: .
v_gene: TRBV4-3
j_gene: TRBJ2-3
CDR3aa: CASSQDKRRATDTRYF

abundance: .
v_gene: TRBV27
j_gene: TRBJ2-7
CDR3aa: CASSYDTSYEQYF

abundance: .
v_gene: TRBV9
j_gene: TRBJ2-1
CDR3aa: CASTPWTSANNEQFF

abundance: once
v_gene: TRBV28
j_gene: TRBJ2-1
CDR3aa: CASSLDAGLYNEQFF

abundance: .
v_gene: TRBV5-4
j_gene: TRBJ1-4
CDR3aa: CASSVGGQGPIGEKLFF

abundance: .
v_gene: TRBV6-4
j_gene: TRBJ1-3
CDR3aa: CAATGASGNTIYF

abundance: .
v_gene: TRBV4-2
j_gene: TRBJ2-2
CDR3aa: CASSQEGGGELFF

abundance: .
v_gene: TRBV7-2
j_gene: TRBJ2-7
CDR3aa: CASSPLAGGFSYEQYF

abundance: once
v_gene: TRBV7-2
j_gene: TRBJ2-3
CDR3aa: CASSPQKGTTDTQYF

abundance: .
v_gene: TRBV5-6
j_gene: TRBJ2-5
CDR3aa: CASSETGGPMLETQYF

abundance: .
v_gene: TRBV6-1
j_gene: TRBJ1-6
CDR3aa: CASSDRVGDNSPLHF

abundance: .
v_gene: TRBV7-8
j_gene: TRBJ2-2
CDR3aa: CASSPRAGANTGELFF

abundance: .
v_gene: TRBV9
j_gene: TRBJ1-6
CDR3aa: CASSVDVQSYSPLHF

abundance: .
v_gene: TRBV5-1
j_gene: TRBJ2-6
CDR3aa: CASSLRGTSGANVLTF

abundance: .
v_gene: TRBV5-1
j_gene: TRBJ2-7
CDR3aa: CASSLAVTSGREVYEQYF